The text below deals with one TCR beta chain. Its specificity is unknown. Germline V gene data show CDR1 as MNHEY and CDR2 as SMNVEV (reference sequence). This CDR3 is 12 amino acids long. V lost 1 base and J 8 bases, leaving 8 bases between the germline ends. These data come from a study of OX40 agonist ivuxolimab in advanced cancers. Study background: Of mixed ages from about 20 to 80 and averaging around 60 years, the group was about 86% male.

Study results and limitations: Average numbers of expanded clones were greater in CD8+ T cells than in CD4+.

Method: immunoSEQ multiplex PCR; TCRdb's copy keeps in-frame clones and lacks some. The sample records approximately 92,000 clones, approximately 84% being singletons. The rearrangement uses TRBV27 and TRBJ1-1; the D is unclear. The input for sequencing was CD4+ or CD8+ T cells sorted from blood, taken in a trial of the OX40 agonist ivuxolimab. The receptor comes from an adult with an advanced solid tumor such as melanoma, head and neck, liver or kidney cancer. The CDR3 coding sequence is TGTGCCAGCAGTTTATATGAGACAGAAGCTTTCTTT. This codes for CASSLYETEAFF.